This entry lists 3 T cell receptor beta chains sequenced from one sample in a study of blood T cell repertoires in COVID-19. The method was immunoSEQ multiplex PCR; TCRdb's version includes in-frame clones alone and lacks a portion of them. The profile shows fewer than 150,000 clones, about 76% of them singletons. Sequenced: peripheral blood. The receptors shown here come from a man older than 75 with acute or convalescent COVID-19.

V gene TRBV6-2 or TRBV6-3 combines with J gene TRBJ1-1; 9 positions agree with TRBD1. Trimming cost V 4 bases and J 1 base; bases outside gene matches: 7. The CDR3 has 16 amino acids. Germline loops: CDR1 MNHEY, CDR2 SVGEGT. CDR3 sequence reads: CASSSGTGRGNTEAFF. The CDR3 bases are TGTGCCAGCAGTTCCGGGACAGGGCGCGGGAACACTGAAGCTTTCTTT.

This chain links TRBV12-3 or TRBV12-4 with TRBJ1-1; 9 bases fit TRBD1. Trimming at V came to 8 bases and at J to 4 bases, leaving 5 bases not matched to a gene. The CDR3 length is 13 residues. The CDR3 here is CASATGGFTEAFF. The DNA for the CDR3 is TGTGCCAGCGCGACAGGGGGATTCACTGAAGCTTTCTTT.

This clone was detected a few times. The genes are TRBV4-3 and TRBJ2-7; no clear D. Germline CDR1 is LGHNA and CDR2 is YSLEER. This CDR3 has 15 amino acids. V lost 0 bases and J 0 bases, leaving 9 bases between the germline ends. CDR3: CASSQEGGVSYEQYF. Here the CDR3 DNA reads TGCGCCAGCAGCCAAGAAGGCGGTGTCTCCTACGAGCAGTACTTC.